The 26 T cell receptor beta chains below were found in one sample sequenced in a study of PD-1 blockade in classical Hodgkin lymphoma. Profiled with immunoSEQ multiplex PCR; TCRdb holds only in-frame clones, not every one. Of a few thousand clones listed, roughly four fifths were seen once; the top ten hold about 9.4%. Following autologous stem cell transplantation, relapse occurred in every patient, and exposure to brentuximab vedotin varied. CD8+ T cells were isolated from thawed PBMCs by magnetic negative selection. The sample in question was CD8+ T cells from blood, obtained at baseline. Receptors were obtained from a human donor with classical Hodgkin lymphoma.

V is TRBV7-9 and J is TRBJ2-1; maybe TRBD1 (6 bases). The germline gives CDR1 SEHNR, CDR2 FQNEAQ (reference sequence). The CDR3 extends over 15 amino acids. V was clipped by 3 bases and J by 0 bases, with 9 bases between them. The CDR3 sequence is CASSLGHSSYNEQFF. DNA of the CDR3: TGTGCCAGCAGCTTGGGACATAGCTCCTACAATGAGCAGTTCTTC. The entire variable domain, with the rest obtained from reference TRBV7-9 and TRBJ2-1, is as follows: DTGVSQNPRHKITKRGQNVTFRCDPISEHNRLYWYRQTLGQGPEFLTYFQNEAQLEKSRLLSDRFSAERPKGSFSTLEIQRTEQGDSAMYLCASSLGHSSYNEQFFGPGTRLTVL.

This chain connects TRBV7-9 to TRBJ1-2; D is unresolved. CDR3 length equals 13 residues. Per the germline V gene, CDR1 is SEHNR and CDR2 is FQNEAQ (reference sequence). Trimming removed 4 bases from V and 4 bases from J, with 10 bases in between. The CDR3 bases are TGTGCCAGCAGCTCTACACCGCGCTATGGCTACACCTTC. This sequence encodes CASSSTPRYGYTF. The variable domain in full, with the rest retrieved from reference TRBV7-9 and TRBJ1-2, is DTGVSQNPRHKITKRGQNVTFRCDPISEHNRLYWYRQTLGQGPEFLTYFQNEAQLEKSRLLSDRFSAERPKGSFSTLEIQRTEQGDSAMYLCASSSTPRYGYTFGSGTRLTVV.

The CDR3 loop is CASSRDRGPNEQFF. Here the CDR3 DNA reads TGCGCCAGCAGCCGAGACAGGGGTCCTAATGAGCAGTTCTTC. The chain couples TRBV4-3 to TRBJ2-1; 8 bases map to TRBD1. The CDR3 loop spans 14 amino acids. With 4 bases clipped from V and 7 bases from J, the junction kept 6 bases outside the gene matches. The germline CDR1 and CDR2 sequences are LGHNA and YSLEER.

The rearrangement uses TRBV7-3 and TRBJ2-3; D ambiguous. Germline loops: CDR1 SGHTA, CDR2 FQGTGA. Trimming shortened V by 2 bases and J by 4 bases, and 10 bases separated the two germline ends. The CDR3 has 14 residues. The CDR3 DNA reads TGTGCCAGCAGCTTACGTCCCCGGCCAGATACGCAGTATTTT. It codes for CASSLRPRPDTQYF.

The chain employs TRBV5-6 and TRBJ2-7, with 7 bases fitting TRBD1. The CDR3 is 15 residues long. The germline CDR1 and CDR2 sequences are SGHDT and YYEEEE. Trimming removed 0 bases from V and 3 bases from J; junction bases left unmatched: 6. The DNA for the CDR3 is TGTGCCAGCAGCTTGGATCCGGGACAGAACTACGAGCAGTACTTC. Residues: CASSLDPGQNYEQYF.

This clone qualifies as large. The rearrangement links TRBV7-9 to TRBJ2-7, with no clear D. In germline, CDR1 is SEHNR, CDR2 FQNEAQ (reference sequence). The CDR3 is 13 amino acids. V was trimmed by 5 bases and J by 1 base, leaving 9 bases between them. CDR3 sequence: CASSKVGSYEQYF. Written as DNA, the CDR3 is TGTGCCAGCAGCAAGGTCGGATCCTACGAGCAGTACTTC.

This clone was counted between two and nine times. This rearrangement joins TRBV27 to TRBJ1-6, with D uncertain. This CDR3 region has 13 residues. Germline-derived CDR1 and CDR2 are MNHEY and SMNVEV (reference sequence). The ends were cut back, 8 bases at V and 13 bases at J, with 18 bases in the middle. For the CDR3, the DNA is TGTGCCAGCGGCCCAAAAGCAGTGGCCCCCCTCCACTTT. Translation: CASGPKAVAPLHF.

V and J are TRBV28 and TRBJ2-7; the D is unclear. Germline V lookup: CDR1 MDHEN, CDR2 SYDVKM. This CDR3 region has 12 residues. V dropped 3 bases and J dropped 3 bases, with 6 bases sitting between them. The CDR3 loop is CASSFYHYEQYF. The CDR3 bases are TGTGCCAGCAGTTTTTACCACTACGAGCAGTACTTC.

This chain connects TRBV9 to TRBJ1-6; tentative D call: TRBD1 (5 bases). V lost 4 bases to trimming and J lost 11 bases, with 16 bases between them. The length of the CDR3 is 14 residues. Germline loops: CDR1 SGDLS, CDR2 YYNGEE. The DNA for the CDR3 is TGTGCCAGCAGCCCCGGGGGTGAGAATCCACCCCTCCACTTT. Translated: CASSPGGENPPLHF.

The chain employs TRBV11-2 and TRBJ1-6; D is perhaps TRBD1 (5 bases). Looked up from germline, CDR1 is SGHAT and CDR2 is FQNNGV. The length of the CDR3 is 14 residues. V shed 5 bases and J shed 7 bases, with 12 bases lying between them. CDR3 loop: CASSAGTLNSPLHF. The CDR3 bases are TGTGCCAGCAGCGCCGGGACCTTAAATTCACCCCTCCACTTT.

This clone has a handful of counts. This sequence joins TRBV6-1 and TRBJ1-1; the D is unclear. Between the trimmed V and J ends, which lost 8 bases and 7 bases, there was a span of 8 bases. From germline, CDR1 is MNHNS and CDR2 SASEGT. The CDR3 totals 10 residues. The CDR3: CASAGYEAFF. CDR3 DNA sequence: TGTGCCAGCGCGGGCTATGAAGCTTTCTTT.

The V and J genes are TRBV2 and TRBJ1-1; D perhaps matches TRBD1 (5 bases). V gave up 7 bases and J gave up 5 bases, with 8 bases separating them. Per the germline V gene, CDR1 is SNHLY and CDR2 is FYNNEI. The CDR3 covers 11 residues. CDR3 amino acids: CASNEGTEAFF. In DNA form, the CDR3 reads TGTGCCAGCAATGAGGGGACTGAAGCTTTCTTT.

CDR3 region: CASSDRVGGETQYF. CDR3 sequence (DNA): TGTGCCAGCAGTGATAGGGTCGGCGGGGAGACCCAGTACTTC. This rearrangement joins TRBV25-1 to TRBJ2-5; possible D gene TRBD2, 5 bases. Germline lookup yields CDR1 MGHDK and CDR2 SYGVNS. This CDR3 has 14 amino acids. Trimming took off 3 bases at V and 5 bases at J, with 13 bases between the two ends.

The genes are TRBV7-1 and TRBJ2-7, with TRBD1 as a possible D gene (5 bases). TRBV7-1 carries the ORF label, with uncertain function. The germline V and J ends were trimmed by 3 bases and 2 bases, with 14 bases remaining between them. The CDR3 runs to 15 residues. The CDR3 DNA follows: TGTGCCAGCAGCTCTTCAGGGAATCGGGCCTACGAGCAGTACTTC. It translates to CASSSSGNRAYEQYF.

The chain combines TRBV4-3 with TRBJ1-1; D perhaps matches TRBD1 (5 bases). Deletions cut 0 bases from V and 1 base from J, with 6 bases between. Germline assignment: CDR1 LGHNA and CDR2 YSLEER. The CDR3 runs to 14 residues. CDR3 sequence: CASSQERGNTEAFF. The DNA of the CDR3 is TGCGCCAGCAGCCAAGAGAGGGGGAACACTGAAGCTTTCTTT.

This clone turned up a few times. The J gene is TRBJ1-6, the V gene TRBV25-1; possibly TRBD1 for D (5 bases). The CDR3 has 13 amino acids. Per the germline V gene, CDR1 is MGHDK and CDR2 is SYGVNS. V lost 4 bases to trimming and J lost 7 bases, with 8 bases between them. CDR3 sequence (DNA): TGTGCCAGCAGTGCCGGGGCCAATTCACCCCTCCACTTT. It yields the protein CASSAGANSPLHF.

The chain employs TRBV7-9 and TRBJ1-2; no definite D call. Germline-derived CDR1 and CDR2 are SEHNR and FQNEAQ (reference sequence). V lost 4 bases and J lost 6, with 6 bases in between. The CDR3 extends over 11 amino acids. The CDR3: CASSYGDGYTF. The CDR3 region has the DNA TGTGCCAGCAGCTACGGGGATGGCTACACCTTC.

This chain links TRBV7-2 with TRBJ2-7, with D perhaps being TRBD1 or TRBD2 (5 bases each). The V end lost 5 bases, the J end lost 3 bases, and 17 bases lay between the germline ends. CDR1 and CDR2 (germline): SGHTA, FQGNSA. The CDR3 has 15 amino acids. The DNA of the CDR3 is TGTGCCAGCAGCGCGAGCCCAGGGACCGACTACGAGCAGTACTTC. Translating it yields CASSASPGTDYEQYF.

This clone appeared a few times. This chain uses TRBV15 with TRBJ2-7; D possibly uses TRBD1 or TRBD2 (5 bases each). The CDR3 runs 10 residues. The V end lost 10 bases, the J end lost 1 base, and 5 bases lay between the germline ends. CDR1 is LNHNV, CDR2 YYDKDF, per germline (reference sequence). The CDR3, as DNA: TGTGCCAGGGGGTCCTACGAGCAGTACTTC. Its translation: CARGSYEQYF. The whole variable domain, remainder taken from reference TRBV15 and TRBJ2-7, is DAMVIQNPRYQVTQFGKPVTLSCSQTLNHNVMYWYQQKSSQAPKLLFHYYDKDFNNEADTPDNFQSRRPNTSFCFLDIRSPGLGDTAMYLCARGSYEQYFGPGTRLTVT.

This clone counts as large. The rearrangement joins TRBV7-8 to TRBJ1-2; tentative D call: TRBD1 (6 bases). The length of the CDR3 is 14 residues. Germline V gene data show CDR1 as SGHVS and CDR2 as FQNEAQ. V was shortened by 5 bases and J by 4 bases, with 14 bases between the two germline ends. The CDR3 DNA is TGTGCCAGCAGCCCCACAGGGTATGGCTATGGCTACACCTTC. The encoded protein is CASSPTGYGYGYTF.

This clone was observed a few times. The V call is TRBV7-9, the J call TRBJ1-5, with D unclear. The CDR3 spans 12 residues. CDR1 and CDR2 from the germline V gene are SEHNR and FQNEAQ (reference sequence). The V gene lost 2 bases and the J gene lost 4 bases, with 3 bases spanning the gap. Written as DNA, the CDR3 is TGTGCCAGCAGCTTAAATAATCAGCCCCAGCATTTT. It codes for CASSLNNQPQHF. Full variable domain (rest looked up from reference TRBV7-9 and TRBJ1-5): DTGVSQNPRHKITKRGQNVTFRCDPISEHNRLYWYRQTLGQGPEFLTYFQNEAQLEKSRLLSDRFSAERPKGSFSTLEIQRTEQGDSAMYLCASSLNNQPQHFGDGTRLSIL.

The chain uses TRBV27 and TRBJ2-5, with 12 bases matching TRBD2. After removal of 5 bases from V and 0 bases from J, the junction contained 4 bases not matched to a gene. CDR3 length: 16 residues. CDR1 MNHEY and CDR2 SMNVEV come from the germline V gene (reference sequence). CDR3 region: CASSPLAGGYQETQYF. CDR3 nucleotide sequence: TGTGCCAGCAGTCCTCTAGCGGGGGGGTACCAAGAGACCCAGTACTTC.

The chain combines TRBV11-2 with TRBJ2-7; TRBD1 might be the D (6 bases). V lost 3 bases and J 1 base, leaving 13 bases between the germline ends. The germline CDR1 and CDR2 sequences are SGHAT and FQNNGV. The CDR3 has 15 residues. The CDR3 reads CASSLGQGRSYEQYF. CDR3 nucleotides: TGTGCCAGCAGCTTGGGTCAGGGGCGTTCCTACGAGCAGTACTTC.

The CDR3 nucleotides read TGTGCCAGCAGTTTAGGACTGTACACTGAAGCTTTCTTT. Protein sequence: CASSLGLYTEAFF. The J gene is TRBJ1-1, the V gene TRBV27; no reliable D call. Germline V lookup: CDR1 MNHEY, CDR2 SMNVEV (reference sequence). This CDR3 comprises 13 residues. Trimming removed 2 bases from V and 3 bases from J, with 7 bases in between.

This clone has just one count. The rearrangement links TRBV7-3 to TRBJ2-3; D is possibly TRBD2 (5 bases). The length of the CDR3 is 14 residues. Germline lookup yields CDR1 SGHTA and CDR2 FQGTGA. Trimming took 5 bases from V and 9 from J, leaving 18 bases between them. The CDR3 reads CASSPTTSRETQYF. CDR3 bases: TGTGCCAGCAGCCCGACGACTTCTAGGGAGACGCAGTATTTT.

Notes on this clone: At one end the junction does not follow the germline gene, possibly because of a read error. The chain carries TRBV7-2 and TRBJ2-7; D remains ambiguous. Germline CDR1 reads SGHTA; CDR2 reads FQGNSA. The CDR3 sequence is 13 residues long. CDR3 coding DNA: TGTGCCAGCAGCTTAGCGCTAGGACCACATCAGCACTTC. This codes for CASSLALGPHQHF. Together with reference TRBV7-2 and TRBJ2-7, the CDR3 gives the full variable domain: GAGVSQSPSNKVTEKGKDVELRCDPISGHTALYWYRQSLGQGLEFLIYFQGNSAPDKSGLPSDRFSAERTGGSVSTLTIQRTQQEDSAVYLCASSLALGPHQHFGPGTRLTVT.